The source of this T cell receptor beta chain is a study of PD-1 blockade in classical Hodgkin lymphoma. At the level of the study: Every 2 weeks, patients got 3 mg/kg intravenous nivolumab. Study-level findings and limits: Baseline diversity in complete responders resembled that of newly diagnosed patients. A reduction in baseline TCR diversity was reportedly seen in newly diagnosed patients relative to healthy donors. Nothing has yet pinned down what causes the repertoire differences, possibly disease activity or prior therapy.

TCRdb's copy holds only in-frame clones and misses some; the assay was immunoSEQ multiplex PCR. This table has approximately 96,000 clones, roughly 91% appearing once. With V trimmed by 2 bases and J by 3 bases, 3 bases remained unmatched. Germline V CDR1 and CDR2: MGHRA, YSYEKL. CDR3 length equals 15 residues. About this clone itself: Its cognate antigen is unknown.

Documented time point: cycle 4 day 1 (C4D1), after less than seven weeks of nivolumab. Every patient had relapsed following autologous stem cell transplantation, and cohorts differed in brentuximab vedotin exposure. Specimen: peripheral blood mononuclear cells (PBMCs), collected before the fourth cycle of nivolumab. This chain links TRBV4-1 with TRBJ2-7, with 11 bases matching TRBD1. This TCR was recovered from a human donor with classical Hodgkin lymphoma. CDR3 in amino acids: CASSQTGTGGYEQYF. The DNA of the CDR3 is TGCGCCAGCAGCCAAACCGGGACAGGGGGCTACGAGCAGTACTTC.